This entry lists 22 T cell receptor beta chains sequenced from one sample in a study of cytomegalovirus exposure and HLA in healthy donors. The PCR contained 60 Vbeta and 13 Jbeta primers. Measured with immunoSEQ multiplex PCR; TCRdb has only the in-frame clones, and not every one. Its clone listing holds some 200,000 clones. Sequenced material: PBMCs. Receptors were obtained from a girl aged 2 to 9 in good health and CMV-seropositive.

The chain has TRBV11-2 and TRBJ2-7, with a possible D match to TRBD1 (6 bases). The V and J ends lost 6 bases and 4 bases respectively, with 16 bases between them. This CDR3 has 14 residues. Per germline, CDR1 SGHAT and CDR2 FQNNGV. The CDR3, as DNA: TGTGCCAGCAGTCCCGGGACACAACTATACGAGCAGTACTTC. Protein sequence: CASSPGTQLYEQYF.

The chain carries TRBV20-1 and TRBJ2-1; no definite D call. Trimming left V 2 bases short and J 10 bases short, with 6 bases between. From germline, CDR1 is DFQATT and CDR2 SNEGSKA (reference sequence). The CDR3 totals 10 residues. In DNA form, the CDR3 reads TGCAGTGCTAGAAGTCGGGAGCAGTTCTTC. This sequence encodes CSARSREQFF.

This chain connects TRBV27 to TRBJ2-3; D not resolved. Between the trimmed V and J ends, which lost 3 bases and 2 bases, there was a span of 15 bases. The germline CDR1 and CDR2 sequences are MNHEY and SMNVEV (reference sequence). The CDR3 covers 16 residues. CDR3 sequence: CASSLLSGSITDTQYF. CDR3 bases: TGTGCCAGCAGTTTGCTCTCCGGGTCCATCACAGATACGCAGTATTTT.

This rearrangement joins TRBV21-1 to TRBJ2-1; the DNA was not compared with TRBD2, the D call given in the table. TRBV21-1 is recorded as a pseudogene. This CDR3 contains 14 residues. The CDR3 nucleotides read TGTGCCAGCAGCAATTGGGACTTTTACAATGAGCAGTTCTTC. Translation gives CASSNWDFYNEQFF.

The chain has TRBV25-1 and TRBJ1-2; D call uncertain. Germline V gives CDR1 MGHDK, CDR2 SYGVNS. The CDR3 covers 13 residues. The ends were cut back, 4 bases at V and 3 bases at J, with 9 bases in the middle. DNA of the CDR3: TGTGCCAGCAGTGGGGTGGGAGACTATGGCTACACCTTC. Protein: CASSGVGDYGYTF.

V gene TRBV4-1 combines with J gene TRBJ2-7, with 13 bases lining up with TRBD2. V lost 3 bases to trimming and J lost 2 bases; unmatched junction nucleotides: 4. In germline, CDR1 is MGHRA, CDR2 YSYEKL. This CDR3 is 16 amino acids long. CDR3 nucleotide sequence: TGCGCCAGCAGCCAGAGAGGGACTAGCGGGGCCTACGAGCAGTACTTC. This gives the protein CASSQRGTSGAYEQYF.

V is TRBV7-9 and J is TRBJ2-1; D gene unclear. The ends were cut back, 5 bases at V and 0 bases at J, with 14 bases in the middle. Per germline, CDR1 SEHNR and CDR2 FQNEAQ (reference sequence). This CDR3 spans 16 amino acids. This CDR3 reads CASSPNPGSSYNEQFF. CDR3 DNA sequence: TGTGCCAGCAGCCCAAACCCGGGTAGCTCCTACAATGAGCAGTTCTTC.

The gene calls are TRBV30 and TRBJ2-7; maybe TRBD1 (6 bases). This CDR3 spans 12 amino acids. Germline CDR1 is GTSNPN and CDR2 is SVGIG (reference sequence). V was clipped by 6 bases and J by 2 bases, with 11 bases between them. The CDR3 coding sequence is TGTGCCTGCCACAGACAGGCCTACGAGCAGTACTTC. It is translated as CACHRQAYEQYF.

The chain uses TRBV5-4 and TRBJ2-1; TRBD2 matches 7 bases. The CDR3 length is 19 residues. Germline assignment: CDR1 SGHNT and CDR2 YYREEE (reference sequence). Losses at the gene ends were 3 bases for V and 1 base for J; bases not matched to a gene: 16. CDR3 nucleotides: TGTGCCAGCAGCTCCCTGGCCGGGGGGACCCCTGGTTCCTACAATGAGCAGTTCTTC. Translation: CASSSLAGGTPGSYNEQFF.

The chain joins TRBV2 to TRBJ2-1; no firm D call. V was shortened by 8 bases and J by 6 bases, with 14 bases between the two germline ends. Per the germline V gene, CDR1 is SNHLY and CDR2 is FYNNEI. This CDR3 has 13 residues. Written as DNA, the CDR3 is TGTGCCAGCCTGGTTAGCCTACTCAATGAGCAGTTCTTC. This gives the protein CASLVSLLNEQFF.

CDR3 protein: CSVEGLGDEQFF. The CDR3 DNA reads as TGCAGCGTTGAGGGGCTAGGCGATGAGCAGTTCTTC. The chain has TRBV29-1 and TRBJ2-1, with a tentative D call TRBD1 (5 bases). Germline V gene lookup returns CDR1 SQVTM and CDR2 ANQGSEA. Trimming took 3 bases from V and 8 from J, leaving 11 bases between them. The CDR3 sequence is 12 residues long.

The CDR3 is CASSIRQSNEKLFF. CDR3 in DNA: TGTGCCAGCAGTATACGACAGAGTAATGAAAAACTGTTTTTT. The chain employs TRBV27 and TRBJ1-4; perhaps TRBD1 as D (5 bases). Germline lookup yields CDR1 MNHEY and CDR2 SMNVEV (reference sequence). V was pared by 5 bases and J by 4 bases, with 11 bases between. This CDR3 spans 14 amino acids.

A word on this clone: The sample holds other DNA sequences that translate to the same CDR3. This chain joins TRBV2 and TRBJ1-1; 7 bases are a match to TRBD1. Germline CDR1 reads SNHLY; CDR2 reads FYNNEI. With 3 bases clipped from V and 14 bases from J, the junction kept 3 bases outside the gene matches. CDR3 size: 10 residues. The CDR3 spells CASSDRGAFF. Written as DNA, the CDR3 is TGTGCCAGCAGTGACAGGGGGGCCTTCTTT.

This chain connects TRBV25-1 to TRBJ2-7; TRBD2 matches 10 bases. V dropped 8 bases and J dropped 7; count of bases not matched to a gene: 20. The CDR3 loop spans 17 amino acids. Germline V lookup: CDR1 MGHDK, CDR2 SYGVNS. CDR3 residues: CASQEAHGLAGVGEQYF. The CDR3 DNA is TGTGCCAGCCAAGAGGCCCATGGGCTAGCGGGGGTCGGTGAGCAGTACTTC.

With regard to this clone: One end of the junction varies from germline; a read error may be responsible. The chain is built from TRBV9 and TRBJ1-2, with D tentatively TRBD1 (6 bases). Germline loops: CDR1 SGDLS, CDR2 YYNGEE. This CDR3 has 10 amino acids. The DNA for the CDR3 is TGTGCCAGCAGGGGCGTAACAGGGCCCTTC. Its protein is CASRGVTGPF. The full variable domain, in which reference TRBV9 and TRBJ1-2 provide the parts outside the CDR3, is DSGVTQTPKHLITATGQRVTLRCSPRSGDLSVYWYQQSLDQGLQFLIQYYNGEERAKGNILERFSAQQFPDLHSELNLSSLELGDSALYFCASRGVTGPFGSGTRLTVV.

The gene calls are TRBV5-1 and TRBJ2-1; TRBD2 aligns across 7 bases. CDR3 length: 16 residues. Germline V gene sequence: CDR1 SGHRS, CDR2 YFSETQ. Trimming took 3 bases from V and 1 from J; bases not matched to a gene: 7. The CDR3, as DNA: TGCGCCAGCAGCTCCCCGGGGGGAGTATCCTACAATGAGCAGTTCTTC. It yields the protein CASSSPGGVSYNEQFF.

CDR3 amino acids: CSVTGGTNEKLFF. The CDR3, as DNA: TGCAGCGTTACAGGGGGGACTAATGAAAAACTGTTTTTT. This chain uses TRBV29-1 with TRBJ1-4; 8 positions agree with TRBD1. The V gene end was trimmed by 5 bases and the J gene end by 2 bases; junction bases not matched to a gene: 1. The CDR3 runs 13 residues. In germline, CDR1 is SQVTM, CDR2 ANQGSEA.

This sequence joins TRBV6-5 and TRBJ2-3, with D maybe TRBD2 (5 bases). The CDR3 runs to 15 residues. Germline V gene data show CDR1 as MNHEY and CDR2 as SVGAGI. The V end was cut by 2 bases, the J end by 0 bases, with 9 bases between. The CDR3 DNA reads as TGTGCCAGCAGTTACACCCGGGATAGCACAGATACGCAGTATTTT. This gives the protein CASSYTRDSTDTQYF.

The chain is built from TRBV2 and TRBJ2-3; maybe TRBD1 (6 bases). The V and J ends lost 3 bases and 2 bases respectively, with 12 bases between them. This CDR3 has 15 residues. Germline CDR1 reads SNHLY; CDR2 reads FYNNEI. For the CDR3, the DNA is TGTGCCAGCAGTGAGCAGGGGCAAATCACAGATACGCAGTATTTT. Protein product: CASSEQGQITDTQYF.

The CDR3, as DNA: TGCGCCAGCAGCCGAGGGTATGAGGAATTCGTAGCTTTCTTT. It specifies CASSRGYEEFVAFF. The chain joins TRBV5-1 to TRBJ1-1; D is unresolved. V was trimmed by 4 bases and J by 10 bases, leaving 20 bases between them. Germline CDR1 is SGHRS and CDR2 is YFSETQ. The CDR3 runs to 14 residues.

CDR3 residues: CASSLYTGSNSPLHF. CDR3 DNA: TGTGCCAGCAGCTTGTACACAGGGAGTAATTCACCCCTCCACTTT. The V gene is TRBV5-4, the J gene TRBJ1-6; tentative D call: TRBD1 (6 bases). The CDR3 contains 15 residues. The germline gives CDR1 SGHNT, CDR2 YYREEE (reference sequence). V gave up 1 base and J gave up 6 bases, with 11 bases separating them.

The chain has TRBV18 and TRBJ1-6; tentative D call: TRBD1 (6 bases). Germline V lookup: CDR1 KGHSH, CDR2 LQKENI. The CDR3 length is 17 residues. V was pared by 1 base and J by 0 bases, with 10 bases between. As DNA, the CDR3 is TGTGCCAGCTCACCACTGGGGACAAGCTCCTATAATTCACCCCTCCACTTT. As protein: CASSPLGTSSYNSPLHF.